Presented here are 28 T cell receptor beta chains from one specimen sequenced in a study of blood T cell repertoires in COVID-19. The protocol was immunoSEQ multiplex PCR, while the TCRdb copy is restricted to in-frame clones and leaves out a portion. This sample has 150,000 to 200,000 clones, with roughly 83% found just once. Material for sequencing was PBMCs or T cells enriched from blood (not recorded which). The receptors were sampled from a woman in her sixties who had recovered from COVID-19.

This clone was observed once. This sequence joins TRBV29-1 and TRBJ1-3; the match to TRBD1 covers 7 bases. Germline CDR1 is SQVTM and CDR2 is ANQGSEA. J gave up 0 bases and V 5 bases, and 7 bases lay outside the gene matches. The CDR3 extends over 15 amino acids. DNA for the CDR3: TGCAGCGTTCTGACAGGGACAAGCTCTGGAAACACCATATATTTT. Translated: CSVLTGTSSGNTIYF.

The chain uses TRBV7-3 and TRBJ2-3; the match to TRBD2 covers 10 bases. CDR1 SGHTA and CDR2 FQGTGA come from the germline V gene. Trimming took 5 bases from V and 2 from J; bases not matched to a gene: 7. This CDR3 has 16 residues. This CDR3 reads CASSPGLAASTDTQYF. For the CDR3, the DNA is TGTGCCAGCAGCCCAGGACTAGCGGCCTCCACAGATACGCAGTATTTT. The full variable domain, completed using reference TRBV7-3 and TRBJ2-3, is GAGVSQTPSNKVTEKGKYVELRCDPISGHTALYWYRQSLGQGPEFLIYFQGTGAADDSGLPNDRFFAVRPEGSVSTLKIQRTERGDSAVYLCASSPGLAASTDTQYFGPGTRLTVL.

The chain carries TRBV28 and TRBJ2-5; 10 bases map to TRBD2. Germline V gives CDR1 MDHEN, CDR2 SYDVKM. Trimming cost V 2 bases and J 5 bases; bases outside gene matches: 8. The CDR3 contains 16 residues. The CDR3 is CASSLSASGGGETQYF. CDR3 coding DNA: TGTGCCAGCAGTTTAAGCGCTAGCGGGGGTGGGGAGACCCAGTACTTC.

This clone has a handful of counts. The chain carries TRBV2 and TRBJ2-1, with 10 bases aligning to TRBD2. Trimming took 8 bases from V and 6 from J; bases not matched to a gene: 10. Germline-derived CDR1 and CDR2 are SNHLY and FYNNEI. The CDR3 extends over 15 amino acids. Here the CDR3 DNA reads TGTGCCAGCGATCCGAGGGCTAGCGGGGGCAATGAGCAGTTCTTC. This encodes CASDPRASGGNEQFF.

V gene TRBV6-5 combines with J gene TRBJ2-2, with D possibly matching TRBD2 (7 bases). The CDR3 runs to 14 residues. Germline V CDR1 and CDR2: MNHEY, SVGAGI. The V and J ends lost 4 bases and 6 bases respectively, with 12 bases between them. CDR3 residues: CASSSGGGAGELFF. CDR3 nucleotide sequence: TGTGCCAGCAGTTCCGGAGGGGGGGCCGGGGAGCTGTTTTTT.

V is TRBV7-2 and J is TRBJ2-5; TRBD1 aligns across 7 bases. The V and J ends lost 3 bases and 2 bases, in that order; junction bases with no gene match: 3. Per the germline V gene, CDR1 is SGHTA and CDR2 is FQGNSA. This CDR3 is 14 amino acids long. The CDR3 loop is CASSFQTGQETQYF. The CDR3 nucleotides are TGTGCCAGCAGCTTTCAGACAGGGCAAGAGACCCAGTACTTC. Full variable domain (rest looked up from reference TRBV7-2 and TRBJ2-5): GAGVSQSPSNKVTEKGKDVELRCDPISGHTALYWYRQSLGQGLEFLIYFQGNSAPDKSGLPSDRFSAERTGGSVSTLTIQRTQQEDSAVYLCASSFQTGQETQYFGPGTRLLVL.

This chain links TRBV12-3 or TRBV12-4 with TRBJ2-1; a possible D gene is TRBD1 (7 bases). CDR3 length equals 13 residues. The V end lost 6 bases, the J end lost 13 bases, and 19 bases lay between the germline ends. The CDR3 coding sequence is TGTGCCAGCAGCACATTAAGTCAGGGGGGACAGTTCTTC. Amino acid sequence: CASSTLSQGGQFF.

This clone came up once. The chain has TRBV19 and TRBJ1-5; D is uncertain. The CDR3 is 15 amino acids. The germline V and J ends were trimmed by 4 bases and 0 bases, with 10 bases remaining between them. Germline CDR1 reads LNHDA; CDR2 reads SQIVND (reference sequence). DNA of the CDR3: TGTGCCAGTAGTAGTGGGGAGTATAGCAATCAGCCCCAGCATTTT. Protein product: CASSSGEYSNQPQHF.

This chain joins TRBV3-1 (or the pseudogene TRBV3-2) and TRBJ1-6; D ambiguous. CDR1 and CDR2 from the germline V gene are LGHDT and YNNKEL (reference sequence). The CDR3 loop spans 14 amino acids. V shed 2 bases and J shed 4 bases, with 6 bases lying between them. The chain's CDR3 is CASSQRGYNSPLHF. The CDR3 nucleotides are TGTGCCAGCAGCCAACGGGGATATAATTCACCCCTCCACTTT.

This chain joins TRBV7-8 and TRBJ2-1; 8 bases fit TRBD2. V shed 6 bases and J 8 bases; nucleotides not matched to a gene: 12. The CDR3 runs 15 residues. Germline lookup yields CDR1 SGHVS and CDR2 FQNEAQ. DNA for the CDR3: TGTGCCAGCAGTAAACGGCGGGAGGCCTGGGATGAGCAGTTCTTC. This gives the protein CASSKRREAWDEQFF.

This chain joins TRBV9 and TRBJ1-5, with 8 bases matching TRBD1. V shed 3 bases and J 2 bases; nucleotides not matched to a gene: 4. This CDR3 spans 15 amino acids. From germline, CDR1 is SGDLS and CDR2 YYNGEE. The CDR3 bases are TGTGCCAGCAGCGCAGGGGGCAGGGGCAATCAGCCCCAGCATTTT. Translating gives CASSAGGRGNQPQHF.

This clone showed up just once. CDR3: CASSPDSGLYEQYF. DNA of the CDR3: TGTGCCAGCAGCCCCGACAGTGGTCTCTACGAGCAGTACTTC. The chain couples TRBV11-2 to TRBJ2-7; a possible D gene is TRBD1 (5 bases). In germline, CDR1 is SGHAT, CDR2 FQNNGV. Trimming removed 5 bases from V and 3 bases from J, with 14 bases in between. The CDR3 runs to 14 residues.

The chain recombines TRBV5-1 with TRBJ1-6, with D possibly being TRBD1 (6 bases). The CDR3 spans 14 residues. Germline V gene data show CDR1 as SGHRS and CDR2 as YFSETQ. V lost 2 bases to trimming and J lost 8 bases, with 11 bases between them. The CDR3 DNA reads TGCGCCAGCAGCTTAGGACAGACCGATTCACCCCTCCACTTT. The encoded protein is CASSLGQTDSPLHF.

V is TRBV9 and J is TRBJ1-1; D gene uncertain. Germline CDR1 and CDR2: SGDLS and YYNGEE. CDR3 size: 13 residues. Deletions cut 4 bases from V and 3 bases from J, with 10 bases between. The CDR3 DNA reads TGTGCCAGCAGCATAAGACAAGACACTGAAGCTTTCTTT. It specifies CASSIRQDTEAFF.

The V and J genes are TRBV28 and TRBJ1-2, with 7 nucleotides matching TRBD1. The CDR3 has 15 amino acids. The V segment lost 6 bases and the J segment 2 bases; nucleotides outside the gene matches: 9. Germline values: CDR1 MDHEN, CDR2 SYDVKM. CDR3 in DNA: TGTGCCAGCAGCACGCCCCTGACAGGGAACTATGGCTACACCTTC. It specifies CASSTPLTGNYGYTF.

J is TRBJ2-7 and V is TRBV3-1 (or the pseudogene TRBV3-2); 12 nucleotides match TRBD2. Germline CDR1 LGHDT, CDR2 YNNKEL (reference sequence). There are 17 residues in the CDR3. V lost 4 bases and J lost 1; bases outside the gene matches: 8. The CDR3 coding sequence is TGTGCCAGCAGCCCTCCCGGGACTAGCGGGCAATCCTACGAGCAGTACTTC. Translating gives CASSPPGTSGQSYEQYF.

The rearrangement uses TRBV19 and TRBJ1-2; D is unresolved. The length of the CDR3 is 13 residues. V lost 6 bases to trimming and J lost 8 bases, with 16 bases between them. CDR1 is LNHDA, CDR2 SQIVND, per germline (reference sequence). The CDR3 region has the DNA TGTGCCAGTAGCCCGGGCATTACGGGAGGCTACACCTTC. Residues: CASSPGITGGYTF.

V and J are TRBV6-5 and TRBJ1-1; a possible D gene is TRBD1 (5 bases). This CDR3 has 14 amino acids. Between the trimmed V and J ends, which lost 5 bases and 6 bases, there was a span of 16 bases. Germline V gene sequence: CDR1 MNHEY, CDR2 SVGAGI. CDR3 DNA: TGTGCCAGCAGTCGGGTGAGTGTAGGGGCTGAAGCTTTCTTT. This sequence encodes CASSRVSVGAEAFF.

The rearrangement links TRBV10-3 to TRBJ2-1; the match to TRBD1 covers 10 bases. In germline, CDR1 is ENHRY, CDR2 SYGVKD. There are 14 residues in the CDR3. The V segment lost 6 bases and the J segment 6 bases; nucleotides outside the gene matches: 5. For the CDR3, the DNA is TGTGCCATCAGACCGGGACAGGGGAGCAATGAGCAGTTCTTC. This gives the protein CAIRPGQGSNEQFF.

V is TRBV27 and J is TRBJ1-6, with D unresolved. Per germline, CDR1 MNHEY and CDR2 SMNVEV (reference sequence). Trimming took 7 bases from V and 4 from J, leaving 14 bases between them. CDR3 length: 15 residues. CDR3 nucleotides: TGTGCCAGCACCTCGATACAAACGTATAATTCACCCCTCCACTTT. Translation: CASTSIQTYNSPLHF.

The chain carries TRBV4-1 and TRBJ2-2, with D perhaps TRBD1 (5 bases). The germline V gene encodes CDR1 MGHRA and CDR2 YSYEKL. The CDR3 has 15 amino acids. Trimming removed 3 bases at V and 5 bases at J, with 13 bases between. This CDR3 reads CASSQGRVGTGELFF. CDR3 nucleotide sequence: TGCGCCAGCAGCCAGGGCAGGGTGGGGACCGGGGAGCTGTTTTTT.

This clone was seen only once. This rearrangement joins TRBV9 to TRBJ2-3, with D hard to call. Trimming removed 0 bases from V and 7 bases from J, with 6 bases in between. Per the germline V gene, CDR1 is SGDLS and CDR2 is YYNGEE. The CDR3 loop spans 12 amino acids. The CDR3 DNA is TGTGCCAGCAGCGTAGACACCAATACGCAGTATTTT. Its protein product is CASSVDTNTQYF.

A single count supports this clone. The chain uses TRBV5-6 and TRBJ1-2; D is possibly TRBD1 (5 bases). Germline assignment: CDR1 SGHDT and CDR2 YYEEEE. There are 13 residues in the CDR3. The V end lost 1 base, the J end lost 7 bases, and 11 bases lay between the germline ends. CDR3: CASSLSGVSGYTF. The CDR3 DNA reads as TGTGCCAGCAGCTTGTCGGGGGTTAGTGGCTACACCTTC.

The CDR3 region has the DNA TGTGCCAGCAGTTTTGAGGCTAGCACAGATACGCAGTATTTT. Amino acids: CASSFEASTDTQYF. V and J are TRBV27 and TRBJ2-3; D unresolved. This CDR3 is built from 14 residues. Germline loops: CDR1 MNHEY, CDR2 SMNVEV (reference sequence). V shed 3 bases and J shed 0 bases, with 7 bases lying between them.

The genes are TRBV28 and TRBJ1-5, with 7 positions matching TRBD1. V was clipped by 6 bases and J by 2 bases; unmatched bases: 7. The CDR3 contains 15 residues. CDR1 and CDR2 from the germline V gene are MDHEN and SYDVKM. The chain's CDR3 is CASSMDRLGNQPQHF. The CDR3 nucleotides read TGTGCCAGCAGCATGGACAGGCTCGGCAATCAGCCCCAGCATTTT.

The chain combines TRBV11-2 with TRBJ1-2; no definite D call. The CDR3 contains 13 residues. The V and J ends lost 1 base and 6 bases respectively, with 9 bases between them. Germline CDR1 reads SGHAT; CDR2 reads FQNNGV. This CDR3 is CASSLGRRNGYTF. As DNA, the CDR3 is TGTGCCAGCAGCTTAGGAAGGCGGAATGGCTACACCTTC.

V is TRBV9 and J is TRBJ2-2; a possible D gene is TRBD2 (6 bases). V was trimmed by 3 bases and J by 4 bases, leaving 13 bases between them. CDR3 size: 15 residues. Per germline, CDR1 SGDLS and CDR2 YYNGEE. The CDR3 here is CASSGGAGFTGELFF. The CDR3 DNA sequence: TGTGCCAGCAGCGGGGGAGCGGGTTTCACCGGGGAGCTGTTTTTT.

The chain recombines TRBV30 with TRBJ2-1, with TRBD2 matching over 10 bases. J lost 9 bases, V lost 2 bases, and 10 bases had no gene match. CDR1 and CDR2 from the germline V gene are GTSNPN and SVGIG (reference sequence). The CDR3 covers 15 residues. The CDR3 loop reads CAWSPLSGRAAEQFF. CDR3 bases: TGTGCCTGGAGTCCCCTCAGCGGGAGGGCCGCTGAGCAGTTCTTC. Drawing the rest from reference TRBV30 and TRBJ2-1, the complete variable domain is SQTIHQWPATLVQPVGSPLSLECTVEGTSNPNLYWYRQAAGRGLQLLFYSVGIGQISSEVPQNLSASRPQDRQFILSSKKLLLSDSGFYLCAWSPLSGRAAEQFFGPGTRLTVL.